These T cell receptor beta chains were read from a single sample in a study of T cell responses to AZD1222 COVID-19 vaccine. The protocol was immunoSEQ multiplex PCR, while the TCRdb copy is restricted to in-frame clones and leaves out a portion. Here the sample spans more than 150,000 clones, approximately 90% being singletons. The sample here was peripheral blood, taken on day 0 of AZD1222 vaccination. The receptors were gathered from an adult in good health. CDR3s include the opening cysteine and the closing phenylalanine or tryptophan. Fields, in order: D gene, V gene, J gene, clone size, CDR3 protein, CDR3 DNA. A D gene is named only where the DNA matches it firmly. Clone size, where shown, is once, few, many, or a class for clones that have expanded.

.,TRBV5-1,TRBJ1-1,.,CASSLVVTTEAFF,TGCGCCAGCAGCTTAGTGGTGACCACTGAAGCTTTCTTT
TRBD1,TRBV2,TRBJ1-2,.,CASRGGQGYGYTF,TGTGCCAGCAGAGGGGGACAGGGGTATGGCTACACCTTC
TRBD2,TRBV5-6,TRBJ2-1,.,CASANPGEGTPYNEQFF,TGTGCCAGCGCCAACCCCGGGGAGGGTACACCCTACAATGAGCAGTTCTTC
TRBD1,TRBV7-9,TRBJ1-1,.,CASSFRQGPNTEAFF,TGTGCCAGCAGCTTTAGACAGGGACCGAACACTGAAGCTTTCTTT
TRBD2,TRBV6-5,TRBJ2-1,.,CATGGGSGAYNEQFF,TGTGCCACCGGTGGGGGGAGCGGGGCCTACAATGAGCAGTTCTTC
TRBD2,TRBV5-4,TRBJ2-1,once,CASSPGTSSYNEQFF,TGTGCCAGCAGCCCCGGGACTAGCAGTTACAATGAGCAGTTCTTC
.,TRBV6-5,TRBJ2-5,.,CASRSVGRETQYF,TGTGCCAGCAGGTCTGTGGGCAGAGAGACCCAGTACTTC
TRBD1,TRBV5-4,TRBJ2-2,.,CASSSPGTGNTGELFF,TGTGCCAGCAGCTCGCCCGGGACAGGAAACACCGGGGAGCTGTTTTTT
.,TRBV5-4,TRBJ2-7,.,CASSLASGGRTYEQYF,TGTGCCAGCAGCTTGGCCTCAGGGGGGAGGACCTACGAGCAGTACTTC
.,TRBV6-5,TRBJ2-5,.,CASRRDSQETQYF,TGTGCCAGCAGAAGGGACTCCCAAGAGACCCAGTACTTC
.,TRBV7-2,TRBJ2-3,.,CASSLGWGSRTDTQYF,TGTGCCAGCAGCTTGGGGTGGGGATCTCGCACAGATACGCAGTATTTT
TRBD1,TRBV7-2,TRBJ1-2,.,CASSSGGFRGEDYGYTF,TGTGCCAGCAGCTCAGGGGGTTTCAGGGGCGAGGACTATGGCTACACCTTC
TRBD1,TRBV15,TRBJ2-4,.,CATSRDRQGNIQYF,TGTGCCACCAGCAGAGATCGACAGGGAAACATTCAGTACTTC
.,TRBV15,TRBJ2-3,few,CATSRGQAPDTQYF,TGTGCCACCAGCAGAGGACAGGCGCCAGATACGCAGTATTTT
.,TRBV11-2,TRBJ2-1,few,CASSSGELRHEQFF,TGTGCCAGCAGCTCCGGGGAGCTGAGGCATGAGCAGTTCTTC
TRBD2,TRBV6-6,TRBJ2-7,.,CASRPGLAGATYEQYF,TGTGCCAGCCGACCGGGACTAGCGGGAGCTACCTACGAGCAGTACTTC
.,TRBV30,TRBJ1-2,once,CAWYRPQRGPAEGYTF,TGTGCCTGGTACCGACCCCAAAGAGGGCCAGCGGAGGGCTACACCTTC
TRBD1,TRBV11-2,TRBJ1-1,.,CASSLLGARDRRIHTEAFF,TGTGCCAGCAGCTTATTGGGGGCAAGGGACAGACGTATTCACACTGAAGCTTTCTTT
.,TRBV7-2,TRBJ2-7,.,CASSLDRGAGEQYF,TGTGCCAGCAGCTTAGATCGGGGCGCCGGCGAGCAGTACTTC
.,TRBV27,TRBJ1-1,.,CASSLVSGGNTEAFF,TGTGCCAGCAGTTTGGTCTCTGGGGGGAACACTGAAGCTTTCTTT
TRBD2,TRBV11-2,TRBJ2-7,.,CASSGGLAATYEQYF,TGTGCCAGCAGCGGAGGACTAGCGGCCACCTACGAGCAGTACTTC
TRBD2,TRBV11-3,TRBJ2-7,few,CASSVGGKPYEQYF,TGTGCCAGCAGCGTGGGGGGGAAACCCTACGAGCAGTACTTC
TRBD1,TRBV10-3,TRBJ1-2,once,CATGTGDNYGYTF,TGTGCCACCGGAACAGGGGATAACTATGGCTACACCTTC
.,TRBV6-4,TRBJ2-1,.,CASSDGGDGLTDEQFF,TGTGCCAGCAGTGACGGAGGGGACGGGCTAACGGATGAGCAGTTCTTC
.,TRBV27,TRBJ2-1,.,CASSLSHRNEQFF,TGTGCCAGCAGTTTATCCCACAGAAATGAGCAGTTCTTC
.,TRBV7-3,TRBJ2-1,.,CASSLRLAGYNEQFF,TGTGCCAGCAGCTTAAGGCTAGCAGGCTACAATGAGCAGTTCTTC
TRBD1,TRBV18,TRBJ2-7,once,CASSPRTGGWYEQYF,TGTGCCAGCTCACCGAGGACAGGGGGCTGGTACGAGCAGTACTTC
.,TRBV29-1,TRBJ1-1,.,CSGGEGPLLVNTEAFF,TGCAGCGGGGGAGAGGGTCCTCTCTTGGTGAACACTGAAGCTTTCTTT
.,TRBV30,TRBJ2-3,.,CAWMPDPTDTQYF,TGTGCCTGGATGCCGGACCCCACAGATACGCAGTATTTT
.,TRBV28,TRBJ1-1,.,CASSFEAGTEAFF,TGTGCCAGCAGTTTCGAGGCGGGGACTGAAGCTTTCTTT
.,TRBV2,TRBJ1-5,.,CASCRDYNQPQHF,TGTGCCAGCTGCCGGGACTACAATCAGCCCCAGCATTTT
TRBD1,TRBV9,TRBJ1-5,.,CASSSRQGDQPQHF,TGTGCCAGCAGCTCACGACAGGGGGATCAGCCCCAGCATTTT
.,TRBV6-5,TRBJ1-2,.,CASTESWGRGIGYTF,TGTGCCAGCACCGAAAGCTGGGGGCGCGGGATAGGCTACACCTTC
.,TRBV9,TRBJ2-1,.,CASSVGRDSYNEQFF,TGTGCCAGCAGCGTAGGACGGGACTCCTACAATGAGCAGTTCTTC
.,TRBV6-5,TRBJ1-4,.,CASSYFGGSNEKLFF,TGTGCCAGCAGTTACTTTGGAGGAAGTAATGAAAAACTGTTTTTT
.,TRBV3-1/TRBV3-2,TRBJ2-1,.,CASSQVGYEQFF,TGTGCCAGCAGCCAAGTCGGGTATGAGCAGTTCTTC
TRBD2,TRBV30,TRBJ2-3,.,CAWTSGARDTQYF,TGTGCCTGGACTAGCGGGGCCCGAGATACGCAGTATTTT
.,TRBV4-1,TRBJ2-7,.,CASSHRFGVRKSGVYEQYF,TGCGCCAGCAGCCATCGCTTTGGGGTTAGGAAATCAGGGGTCTACGAGCAGTACTTC
TRBD1,TRBV30,TRBJ2-1,.,CAWGSGTGGPSSYNEQFF,TGTGCCTGGGGCTCCGGGACAGGGGGCCCAAGTTCCTACAATGAGCAGTTCTTC
.,TRBV5-6,TRBJ2-7,.,CASSFQAHEQYF,TGTGCCAGCAGCTTCCAGGCCCACGAGCAGTACTTC
TRBD2,TRBV11-3,TRBJ2-1,.,CASSMEWTSGSVEQFF,TGTGCCAGCAGCATGGAGTGGACTAGCGGGAGTGTTGAGCAGTTCTTC
.,TRBV6-4,TRBJ2-3,.,CASSAQGGGDTQYF,TGTGCCAGCAGTGCCCAAGGGGGTGGCGATACGCAGTATTTT
TRBD1,TRBV7-9,TRBJ1-2,.,CASSLAGRGHRGYTF,TGTGCCAGCAGCTTAGCGGGCAGGGGGCATCGTGGCTACACCTTC
TRBD2,TRBV5-1,TRBJ2-7,.,CASSLMAGGVSEQYF,TGCGCCAGCAGCTTGATGGCGGGAGGTGTGTCCGAGCAGTACTTC
.,TRBV7-2,TRBJ2-7,.,CASSLEGGISSYEQYF,TGTGCCAGCAGCTTAGAGGGGGGAATTAGCTCCTACGAGCAGTACTTC
TRBD1,TRBV12-5,TRBJ1-1,.,CASGPRTGNTEAFF,TGTGCTAGTGGCCCGCGGACAGGGAACACTGAAGCTTTCTTT
.,TRBV11-3,TRBJ2-5,.,CASSFVGERGETQYF,TGTGCCAGCAGCTTTGTTGGGGAGCGTGGAGAGACCCAGTACTTC
TRBD1,TRBV7-2,TRBJ2-7,.,CASRTGAWGEQYF,TGTGCCAGCAGGACAGGGGCATGGGGGGAGCAGTACTTC
.,TRBV6-6,TRBJ2-7,.,CASSPSYEQYF,TGTGCCAGCAGTCCCTCCTACGAGCAGTACTTC
.,TRBV12-3/TRBV12-4,TRBJ1-2,.,CASSFSPYGYTF,TGTGCCAGCAGTTTTTCGCCCTATGGCTACACCTTC
TRBD1,TRBV4-1,TRBJ1-2,.,CASSQKTGPHTF,TGCGCCAGCAGCCAAAAGACAGGGCCGCACACCTTC
TRBD2,TRBV6-5,TRBJ2-5,once,CASSYSTGGEETQYF,TGTGCCAGCAGTTACTCTACGGGAGGTGAGGAGACCCAGTACTTC
TRBD2,TRBV9,TRBJ2-7,.,CASSTPGLGSNEQYF,TGTGCCAGCAGCACTCCGGGACTAGGTTCCAACGAGCAGTACTTC
.,TRBV11-3,TRBJ2-1,.,CASSSGQGYEQFF,TGTGCCAGCAGCTCTGGCCAGGGCTATGAGCAGTTCTTC
TRBD1,TRBV5-4,TRBJ1-6,.,CASSHGQGPNSPLHF,TGTGCCAGCAGCCACGGACAGGGCCCTAATTCACCCCTCCACTTT
.,TRBV7-2,TRBJ1-3,.,CASSPSRASGNTIYF,TGTGCCAGCAGCCCCAGTAGGGCCTCTGGAAACACCATATATTTT